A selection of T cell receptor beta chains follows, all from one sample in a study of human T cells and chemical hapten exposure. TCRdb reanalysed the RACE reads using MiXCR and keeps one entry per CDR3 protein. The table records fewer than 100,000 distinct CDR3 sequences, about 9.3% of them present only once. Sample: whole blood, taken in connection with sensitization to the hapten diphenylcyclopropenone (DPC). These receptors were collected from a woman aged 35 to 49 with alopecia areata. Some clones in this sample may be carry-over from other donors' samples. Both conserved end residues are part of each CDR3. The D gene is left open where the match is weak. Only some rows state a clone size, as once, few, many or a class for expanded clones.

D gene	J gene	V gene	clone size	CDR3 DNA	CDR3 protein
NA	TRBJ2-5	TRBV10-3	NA	TGTGCCATCAGTGAGTCATCAGGGGGGACGGAGACCCAGTACTTC	CAISESSGGTETQYF
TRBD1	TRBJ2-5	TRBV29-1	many	TGCAGCGCGGGACAGAGGGAGACCCAGTACTTC	CSAGQRETQYF
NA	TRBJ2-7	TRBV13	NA	TGTGCCAGCAGCCACAGGACTAGGGGGTTCTCCTACGAGCAGTACTTC	CASSHRTRGFSYEQYF
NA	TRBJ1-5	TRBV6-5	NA	TGTGCCACAAGAAGAAGTGGCGGGTATCAGCCCCAGCATTTT	CATRRSGGYQPQHF
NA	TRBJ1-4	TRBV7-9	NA	TGTGCCAGCAGCCCTTTCACCAGGGCTAATGAAAAACTGTTTTTT	CASSPFTRANEKLFF
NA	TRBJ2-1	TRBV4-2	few	TGTGCCAGCAGCCAAGAGGGGACTGAGCAGTTCTTC	CASSQEGTEQFF
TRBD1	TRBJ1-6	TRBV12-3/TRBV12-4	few	TGTGCCAGCAGTCCCGTCGGACAGGGCAAATCACCCCTCCACTTT	CASSPVGQGKSPLHF
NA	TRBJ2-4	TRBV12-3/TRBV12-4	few	TGTGCCAGCAGTTCTCCCCTACGACAGGAAAAAAACAGTTGGATTCAGTACTTC	CASSSPLRQEKNSWIQYF
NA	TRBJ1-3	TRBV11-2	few	TGTGCCAGCAGCTTATCCGGCGGAAACACCATATATTTT	CASSLSGGNTIYF
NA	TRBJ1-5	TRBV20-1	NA	TGCAGTGCTGTAACAGGGTCGACTAATCAGCCCCAGCATTTT	CSAVTGSTNQPQHF
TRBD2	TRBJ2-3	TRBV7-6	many	TGTGCCAGCAGCGCCATAGCGGGTAATTCGCTCGGTACGCAGTATTTT	CASSAIAGNSLGTQYF
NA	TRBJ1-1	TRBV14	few	TGTGCCAGCAGCCAACAGGCTAACACTGAAGCTTTCTTT	CASSQQANTEAFF
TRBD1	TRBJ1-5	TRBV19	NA	TGTGCCAGTAGTATAGAATTCATTGGACAGGCTTATCAGCCCCAGCATTTT	CASSIEFIGQAYQPQHF
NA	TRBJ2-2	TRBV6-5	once	TGTGCCAGCAGTTACTCGATTGCGGCTGCGAACACCGGGGAGCTGTTTTTT	CASSYSIAAANTGELFF
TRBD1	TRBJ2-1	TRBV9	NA	TGTGCCAGCAGCGTAGAGGGGGCGCGCAATGAGCAGTTCTTC	CASSVEGARNEQFF
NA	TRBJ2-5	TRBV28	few	TGTGCCAGCAGTTTATACAGGGCGGGGCAAGAGACCCAGTACTTC	CASSLYRAGQETQYF
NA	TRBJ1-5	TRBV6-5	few	TGTGCCAGCAGCCTGGGACGGCCGTCGAATCAGCCCCAGCATTTT	CASSLGRPSNQPQHF
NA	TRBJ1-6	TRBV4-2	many	TGTGCCAGCAGCCACCTTAGGGGGGACTCACCCCTCCACTTT	CASSHLRGDSPLHF
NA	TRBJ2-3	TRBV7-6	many	TGTGCCAGCAGCTGGCTCTCCGGGACAGATACGCAGTATTTT	CASSWLSGTDTQYF
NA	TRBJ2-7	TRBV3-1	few	TGTGCCAGCAGCCTTCGTGGGGTTAGCTCCTACGAGCAGTACTTC	CASSLRGVSSYEQYF
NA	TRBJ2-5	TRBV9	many	TGTGCCAGCAGCGTAGGGTTGAGGGCAGATCAAGAGACCCAGTACTTC	CASSVGLRADQETQYF
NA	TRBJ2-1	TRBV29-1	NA	TGCAGCGTTGTACCTTTGGGCGATGAGCAGTTCTTC	CSVVPLGDEQFF
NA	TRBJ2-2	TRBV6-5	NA	TGTGCCAGCAGGTTGGGCACCGGGGAGCTGTTTTTT	CASRLGTGELFF
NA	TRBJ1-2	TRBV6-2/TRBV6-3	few	TGTGCCAGCAGTTACCAGGGCTATGGCTACACCTTC	CASSYQGYGYTF
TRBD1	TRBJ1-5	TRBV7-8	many	TGTGCCAGCAGCCTCCGGGACAGGGTTCGGAATCAGCCCCAGCATTTT	CASSLRDRVRNQPQHF
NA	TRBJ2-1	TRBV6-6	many	TGTGCCAGCAGTTCCCAGGGTCATGAGCAGTTCTTC	CASSSQGHEQFF
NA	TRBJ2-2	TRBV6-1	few	TGTGCCAGCACCTTCGAGGTCGGCTATTCGACCGGGGAGCTGTTTTTT	CASTFEVGYSTGELFF
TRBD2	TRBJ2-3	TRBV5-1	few	TGCGCCAGCAGCTCCGGACTAGCGGGAGACACAGATACGCAGTATTTT	CASSSGLAGDTDTQYF
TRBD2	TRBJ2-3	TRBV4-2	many	TGTGCCAGCAGCCAAGAGGTCTGGGAGGGTACGCAGTATTTT	CASSQEVWEGTQYF
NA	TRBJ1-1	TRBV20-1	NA	TGCAGTGCTAGAGGGGGTGTGGTAGCTTTCTTT	CSARGGVVAFF
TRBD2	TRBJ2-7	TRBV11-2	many	TGTGCCAGCAGCCTGGGACTAGCGGGTTCCTACGAGCAGTACTTC	CASSLGLAGSYEQYF
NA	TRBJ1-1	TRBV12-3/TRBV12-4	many	TGTGCCAGCAACGGGATTCGAAGCTCGACAGAAGCTTTCTTT	CASNGIRSSTEAFF
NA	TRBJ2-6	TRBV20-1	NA	TGCAGTGCTAGAGATACCCCCCTACTTTCAAACTCTGGGGCCAACGTCCTGACTTTC	CSARDTPLLSNSGANVLTF
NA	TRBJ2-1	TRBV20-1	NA	TGCAGTGCTAGGTTTAACCGCCTGAGCTCCTACAATGAGCAGTTCTTC	CSARFNRLSSYNEQFF
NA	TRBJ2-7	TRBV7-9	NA	TGTGCCAGCAGCTCCCCAGGGACGGTGCCCGACGAGCAGTACTTC	CASSSPGTVPDEQYF
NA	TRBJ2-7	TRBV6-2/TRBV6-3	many	TGTGCCAGCTCTGACGACGGCGGCGACTACTACGAGCAGTACTTC	CASSDDGGDYYEQYF
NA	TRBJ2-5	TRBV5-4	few	TGTGCCAGCAGCTTGGATGAGGGAGAGACCCAGTACTTC	CASSLDEGETQYF
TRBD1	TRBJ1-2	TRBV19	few	TGTGCCAGTAGTATCGCGGAGTGGGACAGGAATGGCTACACCTTC	CASSIAEWDRNGYTF
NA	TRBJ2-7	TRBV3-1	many	TGTGCCAGCAGCCAAGATCAACGACGTCAGAAGTACTTC	CASSQDQRRQKYF
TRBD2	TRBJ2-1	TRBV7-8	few	TGTGCCAGCAGCTTAGAGGCTAGCGGGAAGTTCTACAATGAGCAGTTCTTC	CASSLEASGKFYNEQFF
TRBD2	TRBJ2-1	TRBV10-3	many	TGTGCCATCAGTTTGGCTCGGACTAGCGGGTCCTCCTACAATGAGCAGTTCTTC	CAISLARTSGSSYNEQFF